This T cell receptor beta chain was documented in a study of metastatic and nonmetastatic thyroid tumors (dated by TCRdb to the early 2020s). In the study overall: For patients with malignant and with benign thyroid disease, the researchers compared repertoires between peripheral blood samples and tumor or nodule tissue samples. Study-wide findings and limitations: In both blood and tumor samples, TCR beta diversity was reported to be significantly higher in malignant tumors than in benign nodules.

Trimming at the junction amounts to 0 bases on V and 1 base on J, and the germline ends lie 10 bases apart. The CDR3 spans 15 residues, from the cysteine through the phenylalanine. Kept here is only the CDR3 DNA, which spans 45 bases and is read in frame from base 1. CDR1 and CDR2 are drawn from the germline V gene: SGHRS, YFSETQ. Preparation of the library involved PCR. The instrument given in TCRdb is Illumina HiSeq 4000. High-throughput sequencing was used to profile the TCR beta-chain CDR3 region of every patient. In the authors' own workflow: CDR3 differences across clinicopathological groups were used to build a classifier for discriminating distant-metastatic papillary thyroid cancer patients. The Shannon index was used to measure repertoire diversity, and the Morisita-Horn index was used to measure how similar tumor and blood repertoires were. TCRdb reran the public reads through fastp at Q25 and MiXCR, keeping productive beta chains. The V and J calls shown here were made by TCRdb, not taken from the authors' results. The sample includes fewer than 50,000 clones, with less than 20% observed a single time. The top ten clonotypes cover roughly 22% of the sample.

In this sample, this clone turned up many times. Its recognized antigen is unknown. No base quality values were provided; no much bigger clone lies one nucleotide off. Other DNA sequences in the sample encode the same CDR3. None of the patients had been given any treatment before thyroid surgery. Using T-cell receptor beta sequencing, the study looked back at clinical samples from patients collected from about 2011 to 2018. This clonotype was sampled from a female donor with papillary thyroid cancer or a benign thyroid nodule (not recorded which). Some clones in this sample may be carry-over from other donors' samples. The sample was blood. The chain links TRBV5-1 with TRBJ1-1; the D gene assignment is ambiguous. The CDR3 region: CASSLAVLGNTEAFF. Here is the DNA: TGCGCCAGCAGCTTGGCGGTTCTCGGGAACACTGAAGCTTTCTTT.